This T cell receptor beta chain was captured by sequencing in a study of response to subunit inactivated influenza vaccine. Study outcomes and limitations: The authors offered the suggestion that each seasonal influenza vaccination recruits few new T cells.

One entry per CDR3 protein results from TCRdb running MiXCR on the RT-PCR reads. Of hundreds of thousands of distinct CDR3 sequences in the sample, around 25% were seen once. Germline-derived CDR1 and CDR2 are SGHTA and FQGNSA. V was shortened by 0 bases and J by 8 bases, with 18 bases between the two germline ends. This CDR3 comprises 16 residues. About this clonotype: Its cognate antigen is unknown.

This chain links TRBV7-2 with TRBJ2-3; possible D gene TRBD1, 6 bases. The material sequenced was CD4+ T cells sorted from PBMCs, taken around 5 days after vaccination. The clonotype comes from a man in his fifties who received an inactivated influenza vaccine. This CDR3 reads CASSLAFAFLGGTQYF. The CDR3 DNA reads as TGTGCCAGCAGCTTAGCCTTCGCCTTCCTAGGGGGTACGCAGTATTTT.